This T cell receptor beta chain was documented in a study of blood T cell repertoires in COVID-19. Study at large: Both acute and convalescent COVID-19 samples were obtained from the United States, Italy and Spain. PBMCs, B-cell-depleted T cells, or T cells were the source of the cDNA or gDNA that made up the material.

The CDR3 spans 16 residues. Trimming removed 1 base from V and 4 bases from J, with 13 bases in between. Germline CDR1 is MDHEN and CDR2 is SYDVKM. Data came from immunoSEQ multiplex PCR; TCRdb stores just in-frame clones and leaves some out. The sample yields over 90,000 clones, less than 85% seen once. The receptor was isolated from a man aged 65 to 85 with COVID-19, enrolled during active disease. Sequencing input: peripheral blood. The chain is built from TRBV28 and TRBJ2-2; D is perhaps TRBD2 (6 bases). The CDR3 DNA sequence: TGTGCCAGCAGTTTATCTTGGAGGGGCCGCACCGGGGAGCTGTTTTTT. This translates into CASSLSWRGRTGELFF. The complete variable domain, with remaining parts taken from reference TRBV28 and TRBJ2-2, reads DVKVTQSSRYLVKRTGEKVFLECVQDMDHENMFWYRQDPGLGLRLIYFSYDVKMKEKGDIPEGYSVSREKKERFSLILESASTNQTSMYLCASSLSWRGRTGELFFGEGSRLTVL.